This T cell receptor (beta chain) was retrieved from a study of blood T cell repertoires in COVID-19. Study in general: COVID-19 samples, acute and convalescent, were from the United States, Italy and Spain.

This CDR3 is built from 15 residues. The V segment lost 4 bases and the J segment 5 bases; nucleotides outside the gene matches: 9. Per the germline V gene, CDR1 is SNHLY and CDR2 is FYNNEI. In the original workflow: Using reference gene primer amplification, nucleated cell counts were estimated. Using immunoSEQ multiplex PCR, the repertoire was profiled, and TCRdb retains in-frame clones only, with some absent. From that table come the V and J calls and clone size; the DNA was used to work out D and trimming. Of about 220,000 clones listed, 88% are singletons. This rearrangement joins TRBV2 to TRBJ2-3; TRBD2 matches 7 bases. What was sequenced was PBMCs or T cells enriched from blood (not recorded which). The source of this sequence is a woman aged 40-49 years with acute COVID-19. The CDR3 reads CASSAGGGQIDTQYF. CDR3 DNA: TGTGCCAGCAGTGCCGGGGGAGGGCAAATAGATACGCAGTATTTT.